This TCR beta chain originates from a study of PD-1 blockade in mismatch repair-deficient tumors. At the level of the study: Enrolled about 2013-2016, patients had progressing, pretreated mismatch repair-deficient cancers of 12 types.

Points from the study as a whole: Tumor-resident clones, often absent from pretreatment blood, expanded after pembrolizumab and then contracted.

Measured with immunoSEQ multiplex PCR; TCRdb has only the in-frame clones, and not every one. In the table there are about 100,000 clones, approximately 83% of which are singletons. Trimming took off 6 bases at V and 8 bases at J, with 22 bases between the two ends. The CDR3 has 15 amino acids. The germline gives CDR1 MDHEN, CDR2 SYDVKM. On this clone: Its antigen is as yet unknown.

The chain combines TRBV28 with TRBJ1-2; D gene unclear. The TCR originated in an adult with mismatch repair-deficient cancer. The sample in question was peripheral blood, obtained approximately 35 weeks after starting pembrolizumab. The CDR3 protein is CASRSPRGVRGGYTF. The DNA of the CDR3 is TGTGCCAGCAGGAGCCCACGGGGAGTAAGAGGAGGCTACACCTTC.